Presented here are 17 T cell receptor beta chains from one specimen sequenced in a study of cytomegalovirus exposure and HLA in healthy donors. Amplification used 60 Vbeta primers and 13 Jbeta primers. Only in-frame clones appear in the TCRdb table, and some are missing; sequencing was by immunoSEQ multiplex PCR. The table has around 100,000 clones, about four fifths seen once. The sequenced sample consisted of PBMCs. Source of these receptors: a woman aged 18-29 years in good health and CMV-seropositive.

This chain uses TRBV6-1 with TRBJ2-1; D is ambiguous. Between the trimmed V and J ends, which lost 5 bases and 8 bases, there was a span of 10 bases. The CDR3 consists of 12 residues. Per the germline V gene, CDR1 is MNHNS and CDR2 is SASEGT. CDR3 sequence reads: CASSRSHDEQFF. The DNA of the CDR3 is TGTGCCAGCAGTCGGTCCCACGATGAGCAGTTCTTC.

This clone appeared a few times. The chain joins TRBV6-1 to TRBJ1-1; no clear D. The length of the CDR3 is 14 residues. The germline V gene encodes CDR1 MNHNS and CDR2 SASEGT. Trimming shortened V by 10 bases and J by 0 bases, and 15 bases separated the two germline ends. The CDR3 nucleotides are TGTGCCACCCTGGAGCTAAGAATGAACACTGAAGCTTTCTTT. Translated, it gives CATLELRMNTEAFF.

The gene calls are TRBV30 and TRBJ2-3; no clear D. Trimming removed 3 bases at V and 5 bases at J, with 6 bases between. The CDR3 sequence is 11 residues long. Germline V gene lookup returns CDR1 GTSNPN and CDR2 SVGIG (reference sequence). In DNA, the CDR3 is TGTGCCTGGAGCCAGGAAGATACGCAGTATTTT. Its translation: CAWSQEDTQYF.

CDR3 bases: TGCGCCAGCAGTTACTCGACAGGGAGCTTCTCTGGAAACACCATATATTTT. Translating it yields CASSYSTGSFSGNTIYF. This chain connects TRBV5-1 to TRBJ1-3, with 7 bases identical to TRBD1. The CDR3 runs to 17 residues. Germline values: CDR1 SGHRS, CDR2 YFSETQ. V was pared by 5 bases and J by 0 bases, with 11 bases of the junction left unmatched.

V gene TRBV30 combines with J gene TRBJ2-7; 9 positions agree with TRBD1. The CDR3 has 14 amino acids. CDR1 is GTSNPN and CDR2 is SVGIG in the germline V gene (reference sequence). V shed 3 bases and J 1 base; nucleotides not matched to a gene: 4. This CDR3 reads CAWSPDRGSYEQYF. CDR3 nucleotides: TGTGCCTGGAGCCCAGACAGGGGGTCCTACGAGCAGTACTTC.

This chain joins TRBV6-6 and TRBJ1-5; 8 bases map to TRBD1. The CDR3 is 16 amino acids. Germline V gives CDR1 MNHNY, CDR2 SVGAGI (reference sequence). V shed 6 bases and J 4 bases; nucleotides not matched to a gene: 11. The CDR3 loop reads CASSHTRWTGNQPQHF. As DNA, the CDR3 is TGTGCCAGCAGCCATACGCGGTGGACAGGGAATCAGCCCCAGCATTTT.

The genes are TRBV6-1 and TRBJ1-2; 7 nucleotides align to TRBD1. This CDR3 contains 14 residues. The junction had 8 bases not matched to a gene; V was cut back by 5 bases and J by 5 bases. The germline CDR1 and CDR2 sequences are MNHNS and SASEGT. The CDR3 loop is CASSHRGASYGYTF. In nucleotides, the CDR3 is TGTGCCAGCAGTCACAGGGGCGCCTCTTATGGCTACACCTTC.

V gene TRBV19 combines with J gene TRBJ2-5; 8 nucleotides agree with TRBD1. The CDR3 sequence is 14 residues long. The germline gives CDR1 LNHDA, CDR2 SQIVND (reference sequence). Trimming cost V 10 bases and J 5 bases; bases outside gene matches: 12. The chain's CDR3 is CATGQGGGWETQYF. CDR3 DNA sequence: TGTGCCACAGGACAGGGAGGCGGTTGGGAGACCCAGTACTTC.

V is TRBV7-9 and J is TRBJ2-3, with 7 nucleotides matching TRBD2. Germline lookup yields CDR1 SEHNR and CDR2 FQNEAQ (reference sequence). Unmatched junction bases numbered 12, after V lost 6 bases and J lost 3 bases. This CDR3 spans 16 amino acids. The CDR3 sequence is CASRATGEGGTDTQYF. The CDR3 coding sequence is TGTGCCAGCAGGGCCACGGGGGAGGGCGGGACAGATACGCAGTATTTT.

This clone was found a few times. The DNA for the CDR3 is TGTGCCAGCAGCTTAGTCCCACAATACGAGCAGTACTTC. As protein: CASSLVPQYEQYF. The chain combines TRBV11-1 with TRBJ2-7; D unresolved. Germline CDR1 SGHAT, CDR2 FQDESV (reference sequence). The CDR3 totals 13 residues. V was trimmed by 1 base and J by 4 bases, leaving 8 bases between them.

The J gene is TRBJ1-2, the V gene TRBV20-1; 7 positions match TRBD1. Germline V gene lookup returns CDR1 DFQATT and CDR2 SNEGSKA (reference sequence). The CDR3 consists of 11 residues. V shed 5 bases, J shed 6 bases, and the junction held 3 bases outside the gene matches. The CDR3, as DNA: TGCAGTGCTGTCGACAGGGATGGCTACACCTTC. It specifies CSAVDRDGYTF.

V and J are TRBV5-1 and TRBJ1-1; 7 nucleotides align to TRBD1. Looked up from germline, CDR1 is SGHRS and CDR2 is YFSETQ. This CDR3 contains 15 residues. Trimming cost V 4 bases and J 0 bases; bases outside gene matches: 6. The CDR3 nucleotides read TGCGCCAGCAGCAAAACGGGACAGTTGAACACTGAAGCTTTCTTT. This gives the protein CASSKTGQLNTEAFF.

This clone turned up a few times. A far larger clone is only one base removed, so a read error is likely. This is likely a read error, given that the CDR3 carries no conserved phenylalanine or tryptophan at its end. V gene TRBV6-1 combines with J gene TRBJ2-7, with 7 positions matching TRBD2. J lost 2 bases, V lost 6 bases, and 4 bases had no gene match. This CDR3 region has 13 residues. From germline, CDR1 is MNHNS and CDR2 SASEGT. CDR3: CASRGGSTYEQYL. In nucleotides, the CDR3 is TGTGCCAGCAGGGGAGGGTCCACCTACGAGCAGTACTTG.

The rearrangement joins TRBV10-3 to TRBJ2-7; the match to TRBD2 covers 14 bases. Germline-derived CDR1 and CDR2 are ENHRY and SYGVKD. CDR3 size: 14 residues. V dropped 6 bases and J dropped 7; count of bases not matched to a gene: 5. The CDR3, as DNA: TGTGCCATCAGACCGGGACTAGCGGGAGTTGAGCAGTACTTC. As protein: CAIRPGLAGVEQYF.

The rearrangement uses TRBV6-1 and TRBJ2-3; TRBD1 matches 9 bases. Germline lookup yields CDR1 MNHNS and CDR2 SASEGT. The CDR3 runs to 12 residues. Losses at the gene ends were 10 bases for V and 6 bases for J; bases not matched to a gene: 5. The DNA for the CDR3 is TGTGCCACCGGGACAGGGCTGGATACGCAGTATTTT. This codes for CATGTGLDTQYF.

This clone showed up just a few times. Here the CDR3 DNA reads TGTGCCAGCAGCCGGGAGGGGGTTAGCGGCTACACCTTC. This translates into CASSREGVSGYTF. The V and J genes are TRBV11-3 and TRBJ1-2, with a tentative D call TRBD1 (6 bases). The V end lost 5 bases, the J end lost 8 bases, and 15 bases lay between the germline ends. The CDR3 contains 13 residues. The germline V gene has CDR1 SGHNT and CDR2 YENEEA.

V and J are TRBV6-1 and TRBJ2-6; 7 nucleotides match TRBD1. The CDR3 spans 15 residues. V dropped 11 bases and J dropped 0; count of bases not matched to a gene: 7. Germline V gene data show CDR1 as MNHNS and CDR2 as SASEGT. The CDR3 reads CAGRQGTSGANVLTF. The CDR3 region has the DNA TGTGCCGGTAGACAGGGAACCTCTGGGGCCAACGTCCTGACTTTC.